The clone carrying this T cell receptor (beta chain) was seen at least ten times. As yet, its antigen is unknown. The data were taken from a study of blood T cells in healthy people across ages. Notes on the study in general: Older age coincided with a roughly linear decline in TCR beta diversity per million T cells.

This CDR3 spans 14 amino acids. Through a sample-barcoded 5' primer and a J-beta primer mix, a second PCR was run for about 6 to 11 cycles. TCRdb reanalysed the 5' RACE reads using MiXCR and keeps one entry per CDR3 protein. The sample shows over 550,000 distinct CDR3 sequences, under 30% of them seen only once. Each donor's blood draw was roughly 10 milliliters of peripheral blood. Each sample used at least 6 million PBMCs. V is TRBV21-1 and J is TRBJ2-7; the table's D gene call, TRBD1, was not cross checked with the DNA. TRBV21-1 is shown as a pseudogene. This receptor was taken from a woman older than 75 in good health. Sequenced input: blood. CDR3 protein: CASSRAAVTYEQYF. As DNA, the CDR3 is TGTGCCAGCTCCCGGGCCGCCGTCACCTACGAGCAGTACTTC.